The 8 T cell receptor beta chains below were found in one sample sequenced in a study of cytomegalovirus exposure and HLA in healthy donors. PCR was performed using 60 Vbeta and 13 Jbeta primers. The assay was immunoSEQ multiplex PCR, and TCRdb's table has in-frame clones only and misses some. This table has under 100,000 clones, around three quarters appearing once. Sequenced input: PBMCs. The receptors stem from a woman aged 45-59 years in good health and CMV-seropositive.

This chain uses TRBV6-5 with TRBJ1-2; D is unresolved. CDR3 size: 16 residues. V lost 0 bases to trimming and J lost 0 bases, with 11 bases between them. The V gene's germline CDR1 is MNHEY and CDR2 SVGAGI. This CDR3 is CASSYSTSPANYGYTF. The CDR3 coding sequence is TGTGCCAGCAGTTACTCGACTTCACCCGCTAACTATGGCTACACCTTC.

This CDR3 is CASTQGRGSNQPQHF. CDR3 bases: TGTGCCAGTACCCAGGGGAGGGGGAGCAATCAGCCCCAGCATTTT. V usage is TRBV19 and J usage is TRBJ1-5; weak D call: TRBD1 (6 bases). CDR3 length: 15 residues. Trimming took off 7 bases at V and 1 base at J, with 14 bases between the two ends. From germline, CDR1 is LNHDA and CDR2 SQIVND (reference sequence). The whole variable domain, filled in from reference TRBV19 and TRBJ1-5, reads DGGITQSPKYLFRKEGQNVTLSCEQNLNHDAMYWYRQDPGQGLRLIYYSQIVNDFQKGDIAEGYSVSREKKESFPLTVTSAQKNPTAFYLCASTQGRGSNQPQHFGDGTRLSIL.

The rearrangement uses TRBV21-1 and TRBJ2-2; no DNA check was done on the table's D call, TRBD2. TRBV21-1 is tagged as a pseudogene. The CDR3 loop spans 10 amino acids. CDR3 in DNA: TGTGCCAGCAGCAAAGTAAGCGAGAAATTT. Its protein is CASSKVSEKF.

This chain joins TRBV19 and TRBJ1-4; D gene unclear. The CDR3 length is 15 residues. The germline CDR1 and CDR2 sequences are LNHDA and SQIVND (reference sequence). Trimming took 5 bases from V and 1 from J, leaving 11 bases between them. The CDR3 region is CASSPTPGTNEKLFF. DNA for the CDR3: TGTGCCAGTAGTCCCACCCCGGGAACTAATGAAAAACTGTTTTTT. The full variable domain, completed using reference TRBV19 and TRBJ1-4, is DGGITQSPKYLFRKEGQNVTLSCEQNLNHDAMYWYRQDPGQGLRLIYYSQIVNDFQKGDIAEGYSVSREKKESFPLTVTSAQKNPTAFYLCASSPTPGTNEKLFFGSGTQLSVL.

The chain combines TRBV19 with TRBJ1-2, with 7 nucleotides matching TRBD1. Germline CDR1 LNHDA, CDR2 SQIVND (reference sequence). The length of the CDR3 is 15 residues. The V segment lost 2 bases and the J segment 7 bases; nucleotides outside the gene matches: 10. In DNA form, the CDR3 reads TGTGCCAGTAGTATACACGCCGGGACAGATAGTGGCTACACCTTC. Translated: CASSIHAGTDSGYTF.

This chain joins TRBV10-3 and TRBJ2-3; 13 nucleotides align to TRBD2. This CDR3 comprises 15 residues. With 4 bases clipped from V and 6 bases from J, the junction kept 4 bases outside the gene matches. The germline V gene encodes CDR1 ENHRY and CDR2 SYGVKD. CDR3 nucleotides: TGTGCCATCAGTGGACTAGCGGGAGGTCGGGATACGCAGTATTTT. Residues: CAISGLAGGRDTQYF.

This sequence joins TRBV29-1 and TRBJ1-1, with 7 positions matching TRBD1. This CDR3 spans 12 amino acids. J lost 5 bases, V lost 7 bases, and 7 bases had no gene match. Per germline, CDR1 SQVTM and CDR2 ANQGSEA. The chain's CDR3 is CSATGELTEAFF. The CDR3 DNA sequence: TGCAGCGCAACAGGGGAACTAACTGAAGCTTTCTTT. Using reference TRBV29-1 and TRBJ1-1 for the parts outside the CDR3, the full variable domain is SAVISQKPSRDICQRGTSLTIQCQVDSQVTMMFWYRQQPGQSLTLIATANQGSEATYESGFVIDKFPISRPNLTFSTLTVSNMSPEDSSIYLCSATGELTEAFFGQGTRLTVV.

The chain combines TRBV6-5 with TRBJ2-1, with no clear D. The V and J ends lost 7 bases and 8 bases respectively, with 9 bases between them. The V gene's germline CDR1 is MNHEY and CDR2 SVGAGI. The CDR3 spans 11 residues. The CDR3 protein is CASTNMYEQFF. The DNA of the CDR3 is TGTGCCAGCACCAACATGTATGAGCAGTTCTTC.